The rows below give T cell receptor beta chains drawn from one sample of a study of CD8+ T cells in alopecia areata. The data were produced by immunoSEQ multiplex PCR, yet TCRdb's version contains in-frame clones alone and is incomplete. The sample carries around 270,000 clones, 55% to 75% recorded once. The input for sequencing was CD4+ T cells sorted from blood, taken at week 24, from a patient treated with tofacitinib. The source is a human donor with alopecia areata. The conserved cysteine and the conserved F or W are not part of the CDR3 here. Some rows have no size entry. The others give once, few or many, or a class for an expanded clone.

clone_size: .
v_call: TRBV23-1
cdr3_aa: ASTGGTRYT

clone_size: .
v_call: TRBV5-1
cdr3_aa: ASSLVGGTETQY

clone_size: few
v_call: TRBV2
cdr3_aa: ASSERVGDSEQY

clone_size: few
v_call: TRBV30
cdr3_aa: AWSGGFDGSYEQY

clone_size: .
v_call: TRBV14
cdr3_aa: ASSRPQGRTTDTQY

clone_size: few
v_call: TRBV2
cdr3_aa: ASVRGTQETQY

clone_size: .
v_call: TRBV4-3
cdr3_aa: ASSQDQAVNTGELF

clone_size: few
v_call: TRBV15
cdr3_aa: ATSRGQGGHEQY

clone_size: .
v_call: TRBV25-1
cdr3_aa: ASSETYEQY

clone_size: .
v_call: TRBV27
cdr3_aa: ASSRTGLPSSYYEQY